This passage covers 21 T cell receptor beta chains from one sample sequenced in a study of T cells in localized non-small cell lung cancer. Here immunoSEQ multiplex PCR was the method, and the copy in TCRdb shows in-frame clones only, minus some. The sample has approximately 88,000 clones; approximately 91% are singletons. The specimen comprised PBMCs, sampled before any cancer treatment. Source of these receptors: a woman aged 35-70 years with stage II squamous cell lung carcinoma.

V gene TRBV7-8 combines with J gene TRBJ1-1; D not certain. The CDR3 has 16 amino acids. The germline V and J ends were trimmed by 1 base and 0 bases, with 12 bases remaining between them. The germline V gene has CDR1 SGHVS and CDR2 FQNEAQ. CDR3 residues: CASSLGRREMNTEAFF. The CDR3, as DNA: TGTGCCAGCAGCTTAGGGAGAAGGGAAATGAACACTGAAGCTTTCTTT.

V usage is TRBV7-8 and J usage is TRBJ2-1; D possibly corresponds to TRBD2 (5 bases). The CDR3 runs to 15 residues. Trimming took off 8 bases at V and 7 bases at J, with 21 bases between the two ends. The germline CDR1 and CDR2 sequences are SGHVS and FQNEAQ. This CDR3 reads CASVPKPGKENEQFF. The CDR3 bases are TGTGCCAGCGTCCCCAAGCCGGGGAAGGAAAATGAGCAGTTCTTC.

Turning to this clone: The same CDR3 arises from other DNA sequences in this sample as well. This chain joins TRBV5-6 and TRBJ2-2; D is uncertain. Germline CDR1 is SGHDT and CDR2 is YYEEEE. Trimming pared 0 bases from V and 8 bases from J, leaving 5 bases between. This CDR3 is 12 amino acids long. DNA for the CDR3: TGTGCCAGCAGCTTGGCCGGGGGGGAGCTGTTTTTT. It yields the protein CASSLAGGELFF.

Written as DNA, the CDR3 is TGTGCCAGCAGTTCATGGCGGACTAGCACAGATACGCAGTATTTT. This gives the protein CASSSWRTSTDTQYF. The chain recombines TRBV27 with TRBJ2-3; tentative D call: TRBD2 (5 bases). Germline values: CDR1 MNHEY, CDR2 SMNVEV (reference sequence). The ends were cut back, 4 bases at V and 0 bases at J, with 11 bases in the middle. The CDR3 spans 15 residues.

CDR3 region: CASSLDEGRYGYTF. CDR3 coding DNA: TGTGCCAGCAGCTTGGACGAGGGCAGGTATGGCTACACCTTC. This chain uses TRBV5-6 with TRBJ1-2; unclear D gene. The length of the CDR3 is 14 residues. CDR1 and CDR2 (germline): SGHDT, YYEEEE. V was clipped by 0 bases and J by 5 bases, with 11 bases between them.

The chain carries TRBV19 and TRBJ1-4; D remains ambiguous. Germline V gives CDR1 LNHDA, CDR2 SQIVND (reference sequence). The CDR3 contains 13 residues. Between the trimmed V and J ends, which lost 6 bases and 3 bases, there was a span of 8 bases. The chain's CDR3 is CASRGSPNEKLFF. In nucleotides, the CDR3 is TGTGCCAGTAGAGGGTCACCTAATGAAAAACTGTTTTTT.

The chain carries TRBV7-9 and TRBJ1-1; possibly TRBD1 for D (6 bases). The germline V and J ends were trimmed by 1 base and 1 base, with 10 bases remaining between them. The CDR3 contains 15 residues. Germline V gene lookup returns CDR1 SEHNR and CDR2 FQNEAQ (reference sequence). The CDR3 bases are TGTGCCAGCAGCTTAGGTTGGGACACGAACACTGAAGCTTTCTTT. This sequence encodes CASSLGWDTNTEAFF.

The genes are TRBV5-1 and TRBJ2-7; D is ambiguous. Trimming stripped 0 bases from V and 1 base from J, with 5 bases between. The CDR3 is 13 amino acids. The germline V gene encodes CDR1 SGHRS and CDR2 YFSETQ. The CDR3 protein is CASSLGASYEQYF. The CDR3 bases are TGCGCCAGCAGCTTGGGGGCGTCCTACGAGCAGTACTTC.

This chain links TRBV6-4 with TRBJ1-1; D may be TRBD1 (5 bases). Between the trimmed V and J ends, which lost 10 bases and 1 base, there was a span of 13 bases. CDR1 and CDR2 (germline): MRHNA, SNTAGT. The CDR3 has 13 amino acids. In DNA, the CDR3 is TGTGCCACCAGGCGGGGGGAGAACACTGAAGCTTTCTTT. Protein sequence: CATRRGENTEAFF.

The chain joins TRBV5-5 to TRBJ1-4; D is ambiguous. The V gene's germline CDR1 is SGHKS and CDR2 YYEKEE (reference sequence). This CDR3 is 13 amino acids long. The V end lost 4 bases, the J end lost 4 bases, and 8 bases lay between the germline ends. The chain's CDR3 is CASSPRHNEKLFF. The CDR3 coding sequence is TGTGCCAGCAGCCCCCGGCATAATGAAAAACTGTTTTTT.

In this sample, this clone turned up once. The rearrangement links TRBV27 to TRBJ1-1; no clear D. The CDR3 loop spans 14 amino acids. Trimming took off 6 bases at V and 3 bases at J, with 14 bases between the two ends. Germline CDR1 is MNHEY and CDR2 is SMNVEV (reference sequence). CDR3 residues: CASSISGWHTEAFF. In DNA form, the CDR3 reads TGTGCCAGCAGCATTTCGGGGTGGCACACTGAAGCTTTCTTT.

The chain is built from TRBV4-2 and TRBJ2-2; 8 bases align to TRBD1. The CDR3 extends over 16 amino acids. Germline V gene data show CDR1 as LGHNA and CDR2 as YNFKEQ. Germline trimming cut 0 bases from V and 6 bases from J; bases unmatched to any gene: 6. The CDR3 region has the DNA TGTGCCAGCAGCCAAGATCAGGGGGCGCTGGCCGGGGAGCTGTTTTTT. The encoded protein is CASSQDQGALAGELFF.

This clone was picked up a small number of times. The CDR3 coding sequence is TGTGCCAGCAGTGGAGGAGGTTCCGGGTATCAGCCCCAGCATTTT. It encodes CASSGGGSGYQPQHF. The chain couples TRBV6-1 to TRBJ1-5, with D unresolved. Trimming pared 4 bases from V and 5 bases from J, leaving 15 bases between. Germline V lookup: CDR1 MNHNS, CDR2 SASEGT. This CDR3 region has 15 residues.

The chain has TRBV27 and TRBJ2-7; D might be TRBD1 or TRBD2, each matching 5 bases. This CDR3 is 16 amino acids long. V dropped 5 bases and J dropped 2 bases, with 19 bases sitting between them. Germline values: CDR1 MNHEY, CDR2 SMNVEV (reference sequence). The CDR3 sequence: CASSLGPRGTTYEQYF. CDR3 coding DNA: TGTGCCAGCAGTCTCGGACCTCGGGGCACTACCTACGAGCAGTACTTC.

This clone was observed a single time. The genes are TRBV2 and TRBJ2-3, with 15 bases lining up with TRBD2. The CDR3 totals 19 residues. Germline V gene sequence: CDR1 SNHLY, CDR2 FYNNEI. J was trimmed by 4 bases and V by 8 bases; bases with no gene match: 16. In DNA form, the CDR3 reads TGTGCCAGCCTCAGACGGGGAGGCAGGACTAGCGGGGGGGCAGATACGCAGTATTTT. It encodes CASLRRGGRTSGGADTQYF.

The chain links TRBV11-2 to TRBJ2-5; 11 positions agree with TRBD2. The CDR3 totals 16 residues. V lost 2 bases and J lost 0; bases outside the gene matches: 2. CDR1 is SGHAT, CDR2 FQNNGV, per germline. CDR3 DNA: TGTGCCAGCAGCTTAAGACTAGCGGGGAACCAAGAGACCCAGTACTTC. This translates into CASSLRLAGNQETQYF.

This clone was seen more than once but under ten times. The chain uses TRBV7-2 and TRBJ2-7; 14 bases fit TRBD2. The CDR3 is 16 residues long. Germline V lookup: CDR1 SGHTA, CDR2 FQGNSA. V lost 4 bases and J lost 3; bases outside the gene matches: 5. DNA for the CDR3: TGTGCCAGCAGCTATTCCGGGACTAGCGGGAGCTACGAGCAGTACTTC. Translating it yields CASSYSGTSGSYEQYF.

This sequence joins TRBV7-9 and TRBJ2-7, with D unclear. The CDR3 has 12 residues. Trimming pared 2 bases from V and 1 base from J, leaving 3 bases between. Germline CDR1 reads SEHNR; CDR2 reads FQNEAQ (reference sequence). The CDR3 region has the DNA TGTGCCAGCAGCTTATCTTCCTACGAGCAGTACTTC. This gives the protein CASSLSSYEQYF.

The J gene is TRBJ2-7, the V gene TRBV6-6; D uncertain. The CDR3 is 12 amino acids. With 5 bases removed from V and 2 bases from J, the gap between germline ends came to 7 bases. Per germline, CDR1 MNHNY and CDR2 SVGAGI (reference sequence). The CDR3 nucleotides are TGTGCCAGCAGTCCTACCCCCTACGAGCAGTACTTC. Residues: CASSPTPYEQYF.

This chain connects TRBV28 to TRBJ1-2; 7 bases align to TRBD1. Unmatched junction bases numbered 13, after V lost 8 bases and J lost 4 bases. The CDR3 has 15 amino acids. Germline V CDR1 and CDR2: MDHEN, SYDVKM. The CDR3 region is CASSYRDSQLYGYTF. CDR3 nucleotides: TGTGCCAGCTCTTACCGGGACAGCCAACTCTATGGCTACACCTTC.

The V call is TRBV6-1, the J call TRBJ1-2; TRBD1 matches at 7 bases. Germline CDR1 reads MNHNS; CDR2 reads SASEGT. CDR3 length equals 16 residues. V lost 4 bases, J lost 5 bases, and 13 bases stayed unmatched. The CDR3 protein is CASSGFLTGQTYGYTF. CDR3 coding DNA: TGTGCCAGCAGTGGGTTCCTTACGGGACAGACATATGGCTACACCTTC.